The rows below give T cell receptor beta chains drawn from one sample of a study of response to subunit inactivated influenza vaccine. TCRdb reprocessed the RT-PCR reads with MiXCR, giving one entry per CDR3 protein. This sample has around 790,000 distinct CDR3 sequences, with 21% found just once. This material consisted of PBMCs from blood, taken about 5 days after vaccination. Receptor source: a man aged 50-60 years who received an inactivated influenza vaccine. CDR3s include the opening cysteine and the closing phenylalanine or tryptophan. The D gene is left open where the match is weak. Clone size is stated in some rows and not others, as once, few, many or a class when expanded.

>TRBV7-9|-|TRBD2|TRBJ2-7
CASSPRGGEQYF
TGTGCCAGCAGCCCCCGGGGAGGGGAGCAGTACTTC
>TRBV7-2|-|-|TRBJ1-1
CASGKVLNTEAFF
TGTGCCAGCGGAAAAGTCTTGAACACTGAAGCTTTCTTT
>TRBV24-1|many|-|TRBJ2-7
CATSEAISYEQYF
TGTGCCACCAGTGAGGCAATCTCCTACGAGCAGTACTTC
>TRBV4-1|many|-|TRBJ2-4
CASSQGLAKNIQYF
TGCGCCAGCAGCCAAGGTCTAGCCAAAAACATTCAGTACTTC
>TRBV29-1|few|TRBD2|TRBJ2-5
CSVVILYEAGVETQYF
TGCAGCGTTGTCATCCTCTACGAAGCGGGAGTAGAGACCCAGTACTTC
>TRBV7-8|-|-|TRBJ2-7
CASSGLLAAFSYEQYF
TGTGCCAGCAGCGGGCTGTTGGCGGCGTTCTCCTACGAGCAGTACTTC
>TRBV6-1|-|TRBD2|TRBJ2-7
CASTGTTVYEQYF
TGTGCCAGCACGGGGACTACCGTCTACGAGCAGTACTTC
>TRBV11-2|-|TRBD2|TRBJ2-1
CASSPRGLGPGSYNEQFF
TGTGCCAGCTCTCCCAGGGGACTAGGGCCGGGATCCTACAATGAGCAGTTCTTC
>TRBV18|few|TRBD1|TRBJ2-1
CASSLTGQGYDEQFF
TGTGCCAGCTCTCTTACGGGACAGGGTTACGATGAGCAGTTCTTC
>TRBV20-1|few|-|TRBJ2-2
CSARQTSHGELFF
TGCAGTGCTAGACAGACTAGTCACGGGGAGCTGTTTTTT
>TRBV2|few|TRBD2|TRBJ2-1
CASRPRGGYEQFF
TGTGCCAGCAGACCACGGGGGGGTTATGAGCAGTTCTTC
>TRBV11-2|few|-|TRBJ2-3
CASSLYLVGTSTDTQYF
TGTGCCAGCAGCTTATATCTCGTGGGCACTAGCACAGATACGCAGTATTTT
>TRBV7-9|-|-|TRBJ2-7
CASSLMADFEQYF
TGTGCCAGCAGCTTAATGGCAGACTTCGAGCAGTACTTC
>TRBV7-6|many|TRBD2|TRBJ2-1
CASSPAIGTSPRDNEQFF
TGTGCCAGCAGCCCGGCAATTGGGACTAGCCCGCGGGACAATGAGCAGTTCTTC
>TRBV6-1|few|TRBD1|TRBJ2-5
CASSTGAVGETQYF
TGTGCCAGCAGTACAGGGGCGGTAGGAGAGACCCAGTACTTC
>TRBV20-1|few|TRBD1|TRBJ1-6
CSARPGTDNSPLHF
TGCAGTGCTAGACCCGGGACAGATAATTCACCCCTCCACTTT
>TRBV5-5|few|TRBD1|TRBJ1-2
CASSLLSRGQISGGGYTF
TGTGCCAGCAGCTTGCTGAGCAGGGGACAGATCTCCGGGGGTGGCTACACCTTC